This T cell receptor beta chain is drawn from a study of prognosis after radiotherapy for stage I lung cancer. Study-wide context: Enrolled patients (roughly 13 men, 6 women) had a median age of nearly 75 years and an age range of roughly 50 to 85 years. Following radiotherapy, four patients went on to present distant metastases at a median of 7 months, and more than 12 exhibited no significant progression. Overall study results and limits: There was no determination made of whether the expanded TCR clones were tumor-specific.

Germline V CDR1 and CDR2: SQVTM, ANQGSEA. The CDR3 covers 13 residues. With two-round multiplex PCR, TCR beta CDR3 sequences were amplified from genomic DNA. With primers specific to each TRBV and TRBJ gene, the first-round PCR was performed. TCRdb fed the multiplex PCR reads into MiXCR, producing one record per CDR3 protein. In the table there are about 30,000 distinct CDR3 sequences, approximately 31% of which are singletons. To note about this clonotype: Antigen specificity is unknown. This may come from a read error, since a much larger clone is one base off.

The source was PBMCs, collected before or after stereotactic body radiation therapy (not recorded which). The chain combines TRBV29-1 with TRBJ2-7, with 7 bases that match TRBD1. The sequence was obtained from a donor aged 50 or older with non-small cell lung cancer. CDR3 sequence reads: CSVVTGETYGQYF. CDR3 in DNA: TGCAGCGTTGTCACAGGGGAGACCTACGGGCAGTACTTC.